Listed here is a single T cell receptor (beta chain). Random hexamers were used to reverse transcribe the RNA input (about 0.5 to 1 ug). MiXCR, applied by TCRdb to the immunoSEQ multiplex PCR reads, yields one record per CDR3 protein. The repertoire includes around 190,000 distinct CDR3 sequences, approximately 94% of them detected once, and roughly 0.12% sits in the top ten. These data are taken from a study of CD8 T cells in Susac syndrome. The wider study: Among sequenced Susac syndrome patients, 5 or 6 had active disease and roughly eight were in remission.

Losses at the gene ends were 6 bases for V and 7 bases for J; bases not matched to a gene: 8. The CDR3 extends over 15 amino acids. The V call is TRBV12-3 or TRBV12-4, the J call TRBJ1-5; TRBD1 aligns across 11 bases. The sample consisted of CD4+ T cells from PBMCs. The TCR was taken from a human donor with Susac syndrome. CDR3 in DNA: TGTGCCAGCAGACCCGGACAGGGGGCTAACCAGCCCCAGCATTTT. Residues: CASRPGQGANQPQHF.